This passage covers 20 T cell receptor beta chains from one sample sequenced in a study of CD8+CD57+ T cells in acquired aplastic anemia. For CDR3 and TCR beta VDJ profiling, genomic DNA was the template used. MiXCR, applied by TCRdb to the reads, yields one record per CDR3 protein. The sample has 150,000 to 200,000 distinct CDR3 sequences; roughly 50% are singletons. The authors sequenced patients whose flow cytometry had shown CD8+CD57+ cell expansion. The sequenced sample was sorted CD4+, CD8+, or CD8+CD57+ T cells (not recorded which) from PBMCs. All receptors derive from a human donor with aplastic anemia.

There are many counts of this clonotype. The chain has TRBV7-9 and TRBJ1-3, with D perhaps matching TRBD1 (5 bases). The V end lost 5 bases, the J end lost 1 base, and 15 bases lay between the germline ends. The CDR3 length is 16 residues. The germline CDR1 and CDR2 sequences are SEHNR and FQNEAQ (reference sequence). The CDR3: CASSDLNPGSGNTIYF. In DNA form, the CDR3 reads TGTGCCAGCAGCGATTTAAACCCAGGGTCTGGAAACACCATATATTTT.

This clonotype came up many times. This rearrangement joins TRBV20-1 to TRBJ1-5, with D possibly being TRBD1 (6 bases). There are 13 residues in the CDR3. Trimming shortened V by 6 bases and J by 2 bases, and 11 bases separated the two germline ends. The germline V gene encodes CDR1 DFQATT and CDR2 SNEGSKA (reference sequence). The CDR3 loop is CSAVRQGNQPQHF. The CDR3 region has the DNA TGCAGTGCAGTCCGACAGGGCAATCAGCCCCAGCATTTT.

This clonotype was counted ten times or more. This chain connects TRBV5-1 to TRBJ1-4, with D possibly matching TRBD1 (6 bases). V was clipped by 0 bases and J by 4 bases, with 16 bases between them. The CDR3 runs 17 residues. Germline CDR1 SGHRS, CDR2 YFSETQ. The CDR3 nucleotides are TGCGCCAGCAGCTTGGCCATAAACAGGGCCGTTAATGAAAAACTGTTTTTT. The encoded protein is CASSLAINRAVNEKLFF.

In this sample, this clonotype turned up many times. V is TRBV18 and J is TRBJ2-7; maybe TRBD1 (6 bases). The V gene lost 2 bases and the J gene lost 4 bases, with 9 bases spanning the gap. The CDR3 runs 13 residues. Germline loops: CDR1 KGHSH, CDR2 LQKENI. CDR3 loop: CASSPVQGYEQYF. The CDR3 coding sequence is TGTGCCAGCTCACCAGTACAGGGTTACGAGCAGTACTTC.

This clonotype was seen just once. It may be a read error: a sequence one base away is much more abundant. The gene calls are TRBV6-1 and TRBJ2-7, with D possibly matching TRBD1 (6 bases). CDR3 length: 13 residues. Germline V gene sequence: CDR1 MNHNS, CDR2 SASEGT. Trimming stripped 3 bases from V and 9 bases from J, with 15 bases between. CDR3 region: CASSEGASPGQYF. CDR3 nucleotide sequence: TGTGCCAGCAGTGAGGGGGCCTCCCCCGGGCAGTACTTC.

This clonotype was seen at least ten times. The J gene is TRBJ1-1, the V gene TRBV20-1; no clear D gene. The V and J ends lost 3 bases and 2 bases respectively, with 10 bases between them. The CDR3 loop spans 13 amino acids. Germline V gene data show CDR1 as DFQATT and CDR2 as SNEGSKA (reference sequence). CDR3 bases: TGCAGTGCTAGCGGGCAGCTCAACACTGAAGCTTTCTTT. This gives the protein CSASGQLNTEAFF.

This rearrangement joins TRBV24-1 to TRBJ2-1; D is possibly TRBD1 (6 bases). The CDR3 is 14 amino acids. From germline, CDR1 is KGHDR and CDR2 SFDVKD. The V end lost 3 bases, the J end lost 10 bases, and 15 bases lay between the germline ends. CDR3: CATSDPSRGGEQFF. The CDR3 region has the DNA TGTGCCACCAGTGATCCCTCCAGGGGTGGAGAGCAGTTCTTC.

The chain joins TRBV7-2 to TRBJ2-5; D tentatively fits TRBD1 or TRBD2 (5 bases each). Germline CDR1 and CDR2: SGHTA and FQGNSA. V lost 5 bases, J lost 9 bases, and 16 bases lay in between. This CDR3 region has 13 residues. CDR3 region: CASSIDNRGPQYF. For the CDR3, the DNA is TGTGCCAGCAGCATAGATAATCGGGGACCCCAGTACTTC.

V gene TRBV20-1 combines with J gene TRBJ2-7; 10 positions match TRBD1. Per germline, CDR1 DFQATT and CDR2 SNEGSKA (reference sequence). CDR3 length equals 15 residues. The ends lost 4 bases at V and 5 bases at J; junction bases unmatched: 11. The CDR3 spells CSATRQGAPRNEQYF. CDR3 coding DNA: TGCAGTGCTACACGACAGGGGGCGCCTCGGAACGAGCAGTACTTC.

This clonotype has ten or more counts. CDR3 amino acids: CAWSPSNTEAFF. The CDR3 DNA reads as TGTGCCTGGAGTCCGTCTAACACTGAAGCTTTCTTT. The chain employs TRBV30 and TRBJ1-1; no clear D gene. Germline values: CDR1 GTSNPN, CDR2 SVGIG (reference sequence). V lost 2 bases to trimming and J lost 2 bases, with 6 bases between them. The CDR3 has 12 amino acids. The full variable domain, with the rest looked up from reference TRBV30 and TRBJ1-1, is SQTIHQWPATLVQPVGSPLSLECTVEGTSNPNLYWYRQAAGRGLQLLFYSVGIGQISSEVPQNLSASRPQDRQFILSSKKLLLSDSGFYLCAWSPSNTEAFFGQGTRLTVV.

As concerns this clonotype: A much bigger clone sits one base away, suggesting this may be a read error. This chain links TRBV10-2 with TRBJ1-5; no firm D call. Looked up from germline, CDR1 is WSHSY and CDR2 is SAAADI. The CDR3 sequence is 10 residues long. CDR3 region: CDSQYQPQHF. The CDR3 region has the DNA TGCGACAGCCAATATCAGCCCCAGCATTTT.

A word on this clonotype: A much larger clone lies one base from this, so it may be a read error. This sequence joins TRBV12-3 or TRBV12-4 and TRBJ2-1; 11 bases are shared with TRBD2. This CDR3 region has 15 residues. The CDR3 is CASSSLAGVINEQLF. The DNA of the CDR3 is TGTGCCAGCAGCTCACTAGCGGGGGTAATCAATGAGCAGCTCTTC.

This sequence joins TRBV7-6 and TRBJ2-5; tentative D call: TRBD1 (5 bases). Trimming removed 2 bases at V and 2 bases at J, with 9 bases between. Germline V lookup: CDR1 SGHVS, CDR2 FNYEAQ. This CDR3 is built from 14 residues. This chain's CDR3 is CASSLYQGQETQYF. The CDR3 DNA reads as TGTGCCAGCAGCTTATATCAGGGTCAAGAGACCCAGTACTTC.

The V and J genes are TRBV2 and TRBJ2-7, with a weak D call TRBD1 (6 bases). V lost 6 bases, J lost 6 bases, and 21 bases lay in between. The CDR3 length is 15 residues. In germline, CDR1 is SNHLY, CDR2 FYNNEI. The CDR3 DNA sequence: TGTGCCAGCAGCAGCTTGGACAGCAGAAGCTGCGAGCAGTACTTC. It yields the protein CASSSLDSRSCEQYF.

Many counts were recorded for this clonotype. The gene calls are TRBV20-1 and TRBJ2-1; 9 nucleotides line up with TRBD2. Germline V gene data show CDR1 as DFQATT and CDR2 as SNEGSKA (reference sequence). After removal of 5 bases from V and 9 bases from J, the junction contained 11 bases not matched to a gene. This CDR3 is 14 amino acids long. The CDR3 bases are TGCAGTGCTGACGGGCTAGCGGGGTATGTTGAGCAGTTCTTC. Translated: CSADGLAGYVEQFF.

The CDR3 loop is CASSSGFYNEQFF. The CDR3 DNA reads as TGTGCCAGCAGTTCAGGGTTCTACAATGAGCAGTTCTTC. The J gene is TRBJ2-1, the V gene TRBV6-5; D is perhaps TRBD1 (5 bases). V lost 4 bases, J lost 3 bases, and 7 bases lay in between. CDR1 is MNHEY and CDR2 is SVGAGI in the germline V gene. The CDR3 has 13 amino acids.

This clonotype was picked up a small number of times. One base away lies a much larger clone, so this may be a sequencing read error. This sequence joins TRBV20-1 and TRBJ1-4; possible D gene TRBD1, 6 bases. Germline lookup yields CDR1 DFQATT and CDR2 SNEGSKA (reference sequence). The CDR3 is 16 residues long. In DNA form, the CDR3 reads TGCAGTGCTAGGGGTATGGGGGCTGCAACTAATGAAAGACTGTTTTTT. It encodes CSARGMGAATNERLFF.

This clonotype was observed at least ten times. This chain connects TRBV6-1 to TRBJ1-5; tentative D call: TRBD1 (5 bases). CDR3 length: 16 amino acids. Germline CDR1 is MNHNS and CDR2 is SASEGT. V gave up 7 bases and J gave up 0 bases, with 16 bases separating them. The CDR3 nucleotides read TGTGCCAGCAAATCGGCAGGGTACAGTAGCAATCAGCCCCAGCATTTT. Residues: CASKSAGYSSNQPQHF.

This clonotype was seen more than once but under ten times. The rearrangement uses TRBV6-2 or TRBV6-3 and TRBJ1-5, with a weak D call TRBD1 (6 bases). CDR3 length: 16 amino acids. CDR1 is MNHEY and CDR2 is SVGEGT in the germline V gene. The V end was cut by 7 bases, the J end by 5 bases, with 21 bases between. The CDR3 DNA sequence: TGTGCCAGCACGTCAGGGGTCTTCGCAACCTATCAGCCCCAGCATTTT. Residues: CASTSGVFATYQPQHF.

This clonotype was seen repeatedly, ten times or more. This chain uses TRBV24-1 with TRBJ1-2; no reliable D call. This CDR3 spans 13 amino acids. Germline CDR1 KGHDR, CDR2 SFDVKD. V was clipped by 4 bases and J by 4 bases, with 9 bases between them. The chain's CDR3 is CATSDPGIYGYTF. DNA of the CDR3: TGTGCCACCAGTGACCCCGGTATCTATGGCTACACCTTC.